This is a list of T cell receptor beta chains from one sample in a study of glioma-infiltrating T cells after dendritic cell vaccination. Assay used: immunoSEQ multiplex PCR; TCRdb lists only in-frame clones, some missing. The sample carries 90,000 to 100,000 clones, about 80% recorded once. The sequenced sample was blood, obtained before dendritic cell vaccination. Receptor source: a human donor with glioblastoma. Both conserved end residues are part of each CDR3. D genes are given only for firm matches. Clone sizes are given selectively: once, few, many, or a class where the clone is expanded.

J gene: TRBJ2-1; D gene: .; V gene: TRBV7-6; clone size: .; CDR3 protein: CASSLVFRNEQFF; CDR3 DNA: TGTGCCAGCAGCTTAGTATTTCGGAATGAGCAGTTCTTC
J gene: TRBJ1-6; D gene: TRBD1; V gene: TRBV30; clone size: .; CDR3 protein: CAWSVGQARGSYNSPLHF; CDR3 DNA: TGTGCCTGGAGTGTTGGACAGGCGAGGGGCTCCTATAATTCACCCCTCCACTTT
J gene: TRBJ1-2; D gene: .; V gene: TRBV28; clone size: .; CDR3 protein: CASSSPGFYGYTF; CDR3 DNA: TGTGCCAGCAGTTCCCCAGGGTTCTATGGCTACACCTTC
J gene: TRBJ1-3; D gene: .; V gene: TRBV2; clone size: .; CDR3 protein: CAGGTSGNTIYF; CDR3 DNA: TGTGCCGGAGGGACCTCTGGAAACACCATATATTTT
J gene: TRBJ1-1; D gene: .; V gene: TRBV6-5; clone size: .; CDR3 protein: CASRFLRAGGGEAFF; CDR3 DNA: TGTGCCAGCAGATTCCTCCGGGCAGGAGGTGGAGAAGCTTTCTTT
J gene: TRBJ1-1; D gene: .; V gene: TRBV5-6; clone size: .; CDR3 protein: CASSLWPPSMNQF; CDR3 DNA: TGTGCCAGCAGCTTGTGGCCCCCGTCAATGAATCAATTT
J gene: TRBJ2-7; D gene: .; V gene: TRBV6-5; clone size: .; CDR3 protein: CASSYGSGTYEQYF; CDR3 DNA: TGTGCCAGCAGTTACGGGAGTGGGACCTACGAGCAGTACTTC
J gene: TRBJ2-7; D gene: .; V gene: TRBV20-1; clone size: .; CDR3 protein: CSATQLYEQYF; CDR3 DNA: TGCAGTGCAACACAGCTCTACGAGCAGTACTTC
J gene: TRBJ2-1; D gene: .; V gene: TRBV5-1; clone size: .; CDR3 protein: CASSLVAGIDEQFF; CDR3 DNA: TGCGCCAGCAGCTTGGTAGCAGGGATCGATGAGCAGTTCTTC
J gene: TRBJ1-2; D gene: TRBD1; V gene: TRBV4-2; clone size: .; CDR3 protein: CASSPSTGGVDGYTF; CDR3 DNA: TGTGCCAGCAGCCCCTCGACAGGGGGCGTTGATGGCTACACCTTC
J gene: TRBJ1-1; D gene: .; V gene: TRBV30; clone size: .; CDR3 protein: CAWEGRYTEAFF; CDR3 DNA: TGTGCCTGGGAAGGGAGGTACACTGAAGCTTTCTTT
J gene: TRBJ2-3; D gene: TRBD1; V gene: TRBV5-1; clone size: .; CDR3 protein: CASSPGQGAGTDTQYF; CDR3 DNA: TGCGCCAGCAGCCCGGGACAGGGGGCAGGAACAGATACGCAGTATTTT
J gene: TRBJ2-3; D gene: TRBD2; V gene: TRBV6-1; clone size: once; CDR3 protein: CASSLDSGGTDTQYF; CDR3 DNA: TGTGCCAGCAGTCTAGATAGCGGGGGGACAGATACGCAGTATTTT
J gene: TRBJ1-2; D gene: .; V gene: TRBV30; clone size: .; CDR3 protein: CASETGHQSNYGYTF; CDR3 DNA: TGTGCCTCGGAAACGGGACACCAATCTAACTATGGCTACACCTTC
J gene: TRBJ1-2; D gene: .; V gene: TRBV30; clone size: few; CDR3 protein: CAWSSGIHSYGYTF; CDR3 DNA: TGTGCCTGGAGTTCCGGGATCCATTCCTATGGCTACACCTTC